This T cell receptor (beta chain) appears in the sequencing data of a study of monozygotic twins with inflammatory bowel disease. Study observations and caveats: TCRbeta inverse Simpson diversity was decreased in IBD patients versus healthy co-twins. Researchers reported no repertoire similarity difference between concordant and discordant twins, possibly from limited power. Researchers report that IBD patients shared fewer clonotypes with others than healthy twins, especially amid disease activity.

With respect to this clonotype: Its specificity is not known.

UMIs with a 6-nucleotide sample barcode were added by template switching. TCRdb reprocessed the 5' RACE reads, keeping one entry per CDR3 protein, no DNA. This repertoire includes a few hundred thousand distinct CDR3 sequences. CDR1 SGDLS and CDR2 YYNGEE come from the germline V gene. The CDR3 runs to 15 residues. Source material: blood. This TCR was recovered from a human donor with ulcerative colitis or Crohn's disease, or a healthy co-twin of an affected twin (not recorded which). The V call is TRBV9, the J call TRBJ2-7; TCRdb returns TRBD1, unconfirmable since there is no DNA. CDR3 sequence reads: CASSVEQGYSDEQYF.